This TCR beta chain is drawn from a study of cytomegalovirus exposure and HLA in healthy donors. The overall study: Genetic ancestry analysis placed around four fifths of the 398 donors that were genotyped in the Caucasian-associated cluster. Study-wide points: A later analysis showed TCR association rates differing by HLA locus, peaking at DRB1 and lowest at HLA-C. Analyses of presence/absence relied on an assumption of roughly uniform sequencing depth across donors.

With regard to this clone: Its specificity is unknown.

This PCR relied on a set of 60 Vbeta primers and 13 Jbeta primers. Libraries were prepared by immunoSEQ multiplex PCR; TCRdb keeps only in-frame clonotypes and omits some of them. The sample lists about 140,000 clones, just over 70% occurring once. This CDR3 has 16 residues. The germline CDR1 and CDR2 sequences are SGHTA and FQGNSA. Trimming stripped 0 bases from V and 1 base from J, with 12 bases between. The chain joins TRBV7-2 to TRBJ2-5; the D gene is possibly TRBD1 (6 bases). The sequence was obtained from a woman between 25 and 40 years old in good health and CMV-seronegative. The sample was PBMCs. The CDR3 DNA follows: TGTGCCAGCAGCTTAGCGCTGGGGGCCACCCAAGAGACCCAGTACTTC. It translates to CASSLALGATQETQYF.